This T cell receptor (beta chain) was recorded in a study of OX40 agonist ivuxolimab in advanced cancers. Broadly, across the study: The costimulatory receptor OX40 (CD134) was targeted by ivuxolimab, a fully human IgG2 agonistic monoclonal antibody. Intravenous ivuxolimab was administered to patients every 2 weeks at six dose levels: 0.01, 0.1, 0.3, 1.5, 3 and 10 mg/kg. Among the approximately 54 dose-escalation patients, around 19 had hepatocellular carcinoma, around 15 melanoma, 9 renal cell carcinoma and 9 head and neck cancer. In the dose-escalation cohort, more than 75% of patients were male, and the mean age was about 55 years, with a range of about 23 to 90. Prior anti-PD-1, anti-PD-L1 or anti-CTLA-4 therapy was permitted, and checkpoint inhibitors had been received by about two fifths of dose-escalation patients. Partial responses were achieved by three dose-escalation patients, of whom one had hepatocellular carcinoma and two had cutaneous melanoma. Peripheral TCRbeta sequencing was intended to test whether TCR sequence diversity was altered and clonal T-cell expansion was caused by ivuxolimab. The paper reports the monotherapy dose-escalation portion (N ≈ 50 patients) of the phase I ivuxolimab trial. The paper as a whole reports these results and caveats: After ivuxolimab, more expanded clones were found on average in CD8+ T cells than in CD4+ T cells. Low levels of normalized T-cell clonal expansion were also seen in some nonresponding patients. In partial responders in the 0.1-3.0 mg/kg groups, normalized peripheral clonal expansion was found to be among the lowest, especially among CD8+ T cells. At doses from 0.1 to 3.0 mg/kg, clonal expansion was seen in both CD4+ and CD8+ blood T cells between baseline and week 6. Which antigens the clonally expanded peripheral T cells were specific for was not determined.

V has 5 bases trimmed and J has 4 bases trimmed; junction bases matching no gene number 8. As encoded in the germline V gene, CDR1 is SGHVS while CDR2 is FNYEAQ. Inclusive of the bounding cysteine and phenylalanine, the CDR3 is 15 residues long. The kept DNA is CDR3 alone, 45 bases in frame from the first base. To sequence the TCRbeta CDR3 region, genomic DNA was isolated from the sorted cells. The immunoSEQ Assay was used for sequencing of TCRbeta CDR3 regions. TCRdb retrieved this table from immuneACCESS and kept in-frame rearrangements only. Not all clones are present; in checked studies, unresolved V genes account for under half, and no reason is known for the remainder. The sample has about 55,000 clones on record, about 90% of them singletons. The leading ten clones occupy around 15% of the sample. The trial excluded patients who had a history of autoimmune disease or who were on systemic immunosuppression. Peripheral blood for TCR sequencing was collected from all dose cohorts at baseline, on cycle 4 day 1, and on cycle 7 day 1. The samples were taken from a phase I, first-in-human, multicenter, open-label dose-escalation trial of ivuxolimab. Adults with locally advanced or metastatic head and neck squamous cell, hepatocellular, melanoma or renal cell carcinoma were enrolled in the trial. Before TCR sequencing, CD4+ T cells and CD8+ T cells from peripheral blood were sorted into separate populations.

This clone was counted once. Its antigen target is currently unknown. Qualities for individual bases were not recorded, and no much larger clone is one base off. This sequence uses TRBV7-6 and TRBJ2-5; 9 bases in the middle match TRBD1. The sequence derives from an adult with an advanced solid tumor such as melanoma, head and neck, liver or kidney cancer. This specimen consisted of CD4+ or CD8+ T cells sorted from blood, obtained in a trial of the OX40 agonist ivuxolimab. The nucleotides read TGTGCCAGCAGCCCGGGACAGGGTATCGTAGAGACCCAGTACTTC. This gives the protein CASSPGQGIVETQYF.